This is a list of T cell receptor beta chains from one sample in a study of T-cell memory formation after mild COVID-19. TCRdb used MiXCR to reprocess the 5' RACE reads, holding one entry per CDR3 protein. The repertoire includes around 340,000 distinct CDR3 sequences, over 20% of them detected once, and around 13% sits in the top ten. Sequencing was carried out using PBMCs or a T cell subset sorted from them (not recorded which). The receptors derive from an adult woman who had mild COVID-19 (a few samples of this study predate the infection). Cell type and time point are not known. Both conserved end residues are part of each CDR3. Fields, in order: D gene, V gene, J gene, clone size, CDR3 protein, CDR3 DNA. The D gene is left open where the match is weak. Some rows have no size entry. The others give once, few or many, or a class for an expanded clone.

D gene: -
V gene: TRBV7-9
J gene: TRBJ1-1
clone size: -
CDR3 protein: CASSLEVRNTEAFF
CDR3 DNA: TGTGCCAGCAGCTTAGAGGTCAGGAACACTGAAGCTTTCTTT

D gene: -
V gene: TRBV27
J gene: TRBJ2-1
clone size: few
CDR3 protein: CASSNSYSGDEQFF
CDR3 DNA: TGTGCCAGCAGTAACTCATATAGCGGAGATGAGCAGTTCTTC

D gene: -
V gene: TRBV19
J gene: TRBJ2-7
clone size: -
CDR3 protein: CASSARHGANHEQYF
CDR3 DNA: TGTGCCAGTAGTGCCCGACATGGGGCTAACCACGAGCAGTACTTC

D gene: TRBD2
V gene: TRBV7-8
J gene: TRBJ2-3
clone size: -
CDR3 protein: CASSLALASGNTDTQYF
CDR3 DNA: TGTGCCAGCAGCTTAGCGCTTGCTAGCGGAAACACAGATACGCAGTATTTT

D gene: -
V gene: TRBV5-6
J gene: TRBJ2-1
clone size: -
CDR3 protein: CASSPAVTTNNEQFF
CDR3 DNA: TGTGCCAGCAGCCCTGCCGTCACCACAAACAATGAGCAGTTCTTC

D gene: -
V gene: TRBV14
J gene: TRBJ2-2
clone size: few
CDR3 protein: CASSQVGIVGANTGELFF
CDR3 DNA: TGTGCCAGCAGCCAAGTAGGGATCGTCGGAGCGAACACCGGGGAGCTGTTTTTT

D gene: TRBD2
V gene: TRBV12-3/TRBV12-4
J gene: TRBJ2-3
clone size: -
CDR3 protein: CASSRGLALTDTQYF
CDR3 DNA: TGTGCCAGCAGTCGGGGACTAGCGCTAACAGATACGCAGTATTTT

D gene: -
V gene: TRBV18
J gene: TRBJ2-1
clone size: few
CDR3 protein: CASSSSTYNEQFF
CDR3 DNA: TGTGCCAGCTCAAGCTCGACGTACAATGAGCAGTTCTTC

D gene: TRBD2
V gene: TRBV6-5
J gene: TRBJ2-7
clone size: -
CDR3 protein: CASSRQPLAGGISYEQYF
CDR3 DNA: TGTGCCAGCAGCCGCCAACCGTTAGCGGGGGGGATCTCCTACGAGCAGTACTTC

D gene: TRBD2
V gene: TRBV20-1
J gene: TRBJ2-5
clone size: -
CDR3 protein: CSARPLAGGPQGQETQYF
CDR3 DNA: TGCAGTGCTAGACCCTTAGCGGGGGGGCCACAAGGCCAAGAGACCCAGTACTTC

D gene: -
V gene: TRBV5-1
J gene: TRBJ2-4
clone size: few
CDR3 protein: CASYANKNIQYF
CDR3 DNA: TGCGCCAGCTACGCCAACAAAAACATTCAGTACTTC

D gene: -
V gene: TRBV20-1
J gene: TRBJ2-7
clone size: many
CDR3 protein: CSASGTSYEQYF
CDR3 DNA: TGCAGTGCTAGCGGGACCTCCTACGAGCAGTACTTC

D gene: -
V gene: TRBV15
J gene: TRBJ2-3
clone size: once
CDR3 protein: CATSRVDTDTQYF
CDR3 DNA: TGTGCCACCAGCAGAGTTGACACAGATACGCAGTATTTT